The 22 T cell receptor beta chains below all came from one sample that was sequenced in a study of blood T cell repertoires in COVID-19. TCRdb's copy holds only in-frame clones and misses some; the assay was immunoSEQ multiplex PCR. The repertoire includes about 220,000 clones, 80% to 85% of them detected once, and about 20% sits in the top ten. Sequenced input: peripheral blood. These receptors came from a man aged 30-40 years with active or convalescent COVID-19.

V usage is TRBV7-2 and J usage is TRBJ2-1; a weak D match, TRBD2 (5 bases). The CDR3 covers 15 residues. V was pared by 5 bases and J by 5 bases, with 16 bases between. Germline V lookup: CDR1 SGHTA, CDR2 FQGNSA. The CDR3 region has the DNA TGTGCCAGCAGCCCTAACTTAGCGACAAACAATGAGCAGTTCTTC. Translated: CASSPNLATNNEQFF.

CDR3: CASSYSTGWGTEAFF. CDR3 bases: TGTGCCAGCAGTTACTCCACAGGATGGGGCACTGAAGCTTTCTTT. V usage is TRBV6-5 and J usage is TRBJ1-1, with D possibly matching TRBD1 (5 bases). V shed 0 bases and J shed 4 bases, with 12 bases lying between them. This CDR3 region has 15 residues. CDR1 and CDR2 (germline): MNHEY, SVGAGI.

The chain joins TRBV5-4 to TRBJ2-2; 9 bases align to TRBD2. This CDR3 has 16 residues. Germline CDR1 and CDR2: SGHNT and YYREEE (reference sequence). V lost 0 bases and J lost 4; bases outside the gene matches: 4. The CDR3 is CASSLDGGRATGELFF. The CDR3 DNA reads as TGTGCCAGCAGCTTGGATGGCGGGAGGGCCACCGGGGAGCTGTTTTTT.

The chain is built from TRBV28 and TRBJ1-5; the match to TRBD1 covers 9 bases. Looked up from germline, CDR1 is MDHEN and CDR2 is SYDVKM. The CDR3 loop spans 16 amino acids. The junction had 16 bases not matched to a gene; V was cut back by 2 bases and J by 14 bases. In nucleotides, the CDR3 is TGTGCCAGCAGTTTACCCCTCGGGACAGGGCCTCGTGGTAAGCATTTT. Amino acid sequence: CASSLPLGTGPRGKHF.

J is TRBJ1-6 and V is TRBV10-3; tentatively, D is TRBD1 (6 bases). The CDR3 totals 14 residues. Germline loops: CDR1 ENHRY, CDR2 SYGVKD. V lost 6 bases and J 14 bases, leaving 20 bases between the germline ends. CDR3 DNA sequence: TGTGCCATCAGCAGGACAGTCGACAAAGATTCCCTCCACTTT. This encodes CAISRTVDKDSLHF.

The J gene is TRBJ1-2, the V gene TRBV6-2 or TRBV6-3, with unresolved D. Germline CDR1 and CDR2: MNHEY and SVGEGT. Trimming shortened V by 0 bases and J by 14 bases, and 13 bases separated the two germline ends. The CDR3 extends over 12 amino acids. CDR3 in DNA: TGTGCCAGCAGTTACTCGAACTTCCCGAGGACCTTC. Amino acids: CASSYSNFPRTF.

The V call is TRBV19, the J call TRBJ2-7; TRBD1 might be the D (5 bases). The CDR3 consists of 14 residues. Germline CDR1 is LNHDA and CDR2 is SQIVND (reference sequence). Trimming stripped 3 bases from V and 1 base from J, with 10 bases between. Here the CDR3 reads CASSIQGLSYEQYF. CDR3 bases: TGTGCCAGTAGTATCCAGGGTCTATCCTACGAGCAGTACTTC.

The chain recombines TRBV19 with TRBJ2-7; 11 positions agree with TRBD2. Trimming took 7 bases from V and 3 from J; bases not matched to a gene: 11. CDR1 is LNHDA, CDR2 SQIVND, per germline (reference sequence). This CDR3 has 16 amino acids. CDR3: CASTPSSLAGVYEQYF. In nucleotides, the CDR3 is TGTGCCAGTACTCCTAGTTCACTAGCGGGAGTCTACGAGCAGTACTTC.

This clone was observed a single time. This sequence joins TRBV3-1 (or the pseudogene TRBV3-2) and TRBJ2-7; D not certain. Germline V gene data show CDR1 as LGHDT and CDR2 as YNNKEL (reference sequence). V was cut by 1 base and J by 1 base, with 8 bases left in between. The length of the CDR3 is 14 residues. CDR3 DNA sequence: TGTGCCAGCAGCCAAGTCCCCACTTCCTACGAGCAGTACTTC. It is translated as CASSQVPTSYEQYF.

The chain is built from TRBV7-2 and TRBJ1-5, with D unresolved. This CDR3 is built from 14 residues. V was pared by 6 bases and J by 0 bases, with 9 bases between. The germline CDR1 and CDR2 sequences are SGHTA and FQGNSA. The CDR3 region has the DNA TGTGCCAGCAGTTTGGAGTATAGCAATCAGCCCCAGCATTTT. It yields the protein CASSLEYSNQPQHF.

The chain employs TRBV5-1 and TRBJ2-5, with D possibly matching TRBD1 (5 bases). V lost 0 bases, J lost 0 bases, and 9 bases lay in between. Per the germline V gene, CDR1 is SGHRS and CDR2 is YFSETQ. There are 15 residues in the CDR3. The CDR3 reads CASSLDARDQETQYF. The CDR3 bases are TGCGCCAGCAGCTTGGACGCCAGGGACCAAGAGACCCAGTACTTC.

This clone occurred once. J is TRBJ1-4 and V is TRBV6-5; a possible D gene is TRBD1 (5 bases). Trimming stripped 6 bases from V and 8 bases from J, with 13 bases between. The CDR3 loop spans 13 amino acids. The germline gives CDR1 MNHEY, CDR2 SVGAGI. The CDR3 coding sequence is TGTGCCAGCAGCCCCAGGGTCAGGGAAAAACTGTTTTTT. Translated, it gives CASSPRVREKLFF.

The chain employs TRBV11-2 and TRBJ1-1; no clear D. Germline-derived CDR1 and CDR2 are SGHAT and FQNNGV. The V end lost 1 base, the J end lost 1 base, and 10 bases lay between the germline ends. This CDR3 contains 15 residues. The chain's CDR3 is CASSLVSQANTEAFF. CDR3 sequence (DNA): TGTGCCAGCAGCTTAGTTAGTCAGGCGAACACTGAAGCTTTCTTT.

V gene TRBV25-1 combines with J gene TRBJ2-7; 9 bases line up with TRBD1. CDR1 is MGHDK, CDR2 SYGVNS, per germline. This CDR3 has 14 amino acids. Germline trimming cut 4 bases from V and 3 bases from J; bases unmatched to any gene: 4. CDR3 nucleotides: TGTGCCAGCAGTGGGGGACAGGGTGTCTACGAGCAGTACTTC. This sequence encodes CASSGGQGVYEQYF.

The sample holds one count of this clone. The chain employs TRBV18 and TRBJ1-5; 9 bases fit TRBD1. Germline CDR1 is KGHSH and CDR2 is LQKENI. The CDR3 length is 15 residues. J lost 4 bases, V lost 2 bases, and 3 bases had no gene match. CDR3 loop: CASSPGTGTNQPQHF. CDR3 nucleotides: TGTGCCAGCTCACCAGGGACAGGGACGAATCAGCCCCAGCATTTT.

J is TRBJ1-3 and V is TRBV5-1; no definite D call. The CDR3 loop spans 16 amino acids. The V gene's germline CDR1 is SGHRS and CDR2 YFSETQ. V dropped 4 bases and J dropped 2 bases, with 16 bases sitting between them. The CDR3 reads CASSNEAASTGNTIYF. CDR3 coding DNA: TGCGCCAGCAGCAATGAAGCCGCCTCTACTGGAAACACCATATATTTT. Based on the CDR3 plus reference TRBV5-1 and TRBJ1-3, the full variable domain is KAGVTQTPRYLIKTRGQQVTLSCSPISGHRSVSWYQQTPGQGLQFLFEYFSETQRNKGNFPGRFSGRQFSNSRSEMNVSTLELGDSALYLCASSNEAASTGNTIYFGEGSWLTVV.

This clone came up once. The chain has TRBV5-6 and TRBJ2-7, with D possibly matching TRBD2 (6 bases). V was pared by 0 bases and J by 1 base, with 8 bases between. This CDR3 spans 14 amino acids. CDR1 is SGHDT, CDR2 YYEEEE, per germline. The CDR3 region has the DNA TGTGCCAGCAGCTTGGTAGCGGAGTCCTACGAGCAGTACTTC. This gives the protein CASSLVAESYEQYF.

This clone was recorded once. The chain links TRBV7-3 to TRBJ2-2, with D perhaps TRBD1 (7 bases). Trimming stripped 10 bases from V and 1 base from J, with 16 bases between. The CDR3 consists of 15 residues. Germline CDR1 SGHTA, CDR2 FQGTGA. This chain's CDR3 is CAIVAGQKNTGELFF. The CDR3 DNA reads TGTGCCATTGTGGCGGGACAGAAGAACACCGGGGAGCTGTTTTTT.

The rearrangement joins TRBV12-3 or TRBV12-4 to TRBJ2-7; 7 bases are shared with TRBD2. The CDR3 is 13 amino acids. Unmatched junction bases numbered 7, after V lost 5 bases and J lost 6 bases. The CDR3 loop is CASSALGGSEQYF. The CDR3 region has the DNA TGTGCCAGCAGTGCTTTGGGGGGGAGCGAGCAGTACTTC.

The chain couples TRBV4-1 to TRBJ1-3, with D possibly matching TRBD1 (6 bases). V dropped 0 bases and J dropped 0 bases, with 12 bases sitting between them. Germline CDR1 MGHRA, CDR2 YSYEKL. The length of the CDR3 is 17 residues. The CDR3 region is CASSQDETGFSGNTIYF. In DNA form, the CDR3 reads TGCGCCAGCAGCCAAGATGAGACAGGATTCTCTGGAAACACCATATATTTT.

This clone was recorded once. The chain joins TRBV11-2 to TRBJ1-2; 8 bases agree with TRBD1. Unmatched junction bases numbered 8, after V lost 4 bases and J lost 1 base. Germline CDR1 and CDR2: SGHAT and FQNNGV. The CDR3 is 16 residues long. The CDR3 here is CASSYPGTGSNYGYTF. The CDR3 bases are TGTGCCAGCAGCTACCCTGGGACAGGCAGTAACTATGGCTACACCTTC.

The chain employs TRBV24-1 and TRBJ2-3; TRBD2 might be the D (6 bases). Germline V gene lookup returns CDR1 KGHDR and CDR2 SFDVKD. The ends were cut back, 8 bases at V and 1 base at J, with 6 bases in the middle. There are 12 residues in the CDR3. The CDR3 DNA reads TGTGCCACCACGGGGGGCACAGATACGCAGTATTTT. It yields the protein CATTGGTDTQYF.